This entry concerns a single T cell receptor beta chain. This sample stems from a study of blood T cell repertoires in COVID-19. The wider study: T cells, B-cell-depleted T cells, or PBMCs supplied cDNA or gDNA.

Authors' data handling: From reference gene primer amplification, estimates of nucleated cell counts were derived. Assay: immunoSEQ multiplex PCR; the TCRdb copy retains only in-frame clones and omits some. That table supplies the V and J calls and clone size; D and trimming were determined from the DNA. The sample yields 400,000 to 550,000 clones, approximately 90% seen once. CDR1 LGHDT and CDR2 YNNKEL come from the germline V gene (reference sequence). This CDR3 spans 13 amino acids. V lost 4 bases, J lost 5 bases, and 5 bases stayed unmatched. The TCR originated in a woman aged 25 to 39 with acute or convalescent COVID-19. The source material was peripheral blood. The chain carries TRBV3-1 (or the pseudogene TRBV3-2) and TRBJ2-7; 7 bases map to TRBD2. This CDR3 reads CASSPGGRDEQYF. The CDR3, as DNA: TGTGCCAGCAGCCCGGGAGGCCGGGACGAGCAGTACTTC.